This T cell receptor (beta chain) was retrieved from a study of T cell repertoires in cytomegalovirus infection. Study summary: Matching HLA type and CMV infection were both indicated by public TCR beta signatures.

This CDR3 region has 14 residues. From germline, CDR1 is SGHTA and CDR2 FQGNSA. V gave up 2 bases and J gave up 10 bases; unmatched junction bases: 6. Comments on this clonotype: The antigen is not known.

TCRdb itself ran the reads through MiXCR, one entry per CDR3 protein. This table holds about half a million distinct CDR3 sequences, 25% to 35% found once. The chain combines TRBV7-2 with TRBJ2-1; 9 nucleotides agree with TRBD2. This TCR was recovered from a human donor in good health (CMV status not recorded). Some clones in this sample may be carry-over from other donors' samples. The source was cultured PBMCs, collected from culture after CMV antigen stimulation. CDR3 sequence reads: CASSLLAGSREQFF. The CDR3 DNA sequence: TGTGCCAGCAGCTTACTAGCGGGATCCCGGGAGCAGTTCTTC.